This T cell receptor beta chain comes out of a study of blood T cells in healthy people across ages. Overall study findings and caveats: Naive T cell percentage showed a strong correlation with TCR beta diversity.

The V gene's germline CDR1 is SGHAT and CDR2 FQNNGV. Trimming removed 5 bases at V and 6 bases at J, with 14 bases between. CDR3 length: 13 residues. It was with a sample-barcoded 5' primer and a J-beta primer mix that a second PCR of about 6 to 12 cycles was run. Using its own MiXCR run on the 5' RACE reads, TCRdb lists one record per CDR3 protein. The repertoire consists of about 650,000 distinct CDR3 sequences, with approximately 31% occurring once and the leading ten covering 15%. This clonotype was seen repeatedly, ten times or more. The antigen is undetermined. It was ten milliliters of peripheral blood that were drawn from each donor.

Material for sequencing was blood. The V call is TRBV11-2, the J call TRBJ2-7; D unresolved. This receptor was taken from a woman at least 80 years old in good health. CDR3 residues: CASSALRVGEQYF. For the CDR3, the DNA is TGTGCCAGCAGCGCGCTCAGAGTGGGCGAGCAGTACTTC.